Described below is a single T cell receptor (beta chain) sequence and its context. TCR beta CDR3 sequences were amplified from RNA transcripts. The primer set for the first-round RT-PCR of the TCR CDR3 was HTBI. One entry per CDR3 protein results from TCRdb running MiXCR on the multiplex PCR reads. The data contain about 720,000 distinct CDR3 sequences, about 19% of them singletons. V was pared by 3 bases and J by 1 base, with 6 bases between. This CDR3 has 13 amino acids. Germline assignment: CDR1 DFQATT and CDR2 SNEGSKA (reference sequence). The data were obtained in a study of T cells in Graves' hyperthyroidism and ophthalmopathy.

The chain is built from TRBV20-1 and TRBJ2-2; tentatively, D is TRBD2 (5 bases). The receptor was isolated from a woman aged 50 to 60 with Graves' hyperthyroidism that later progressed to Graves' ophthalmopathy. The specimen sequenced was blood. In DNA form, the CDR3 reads TGCAGTGCTAGGGAGGTGAACACCGGGGAGCTGTTTTTT. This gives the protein CSAREVNTGELFF.